The 13 T cell receptor beta chains listed next were all sequenced from one sample in a study of blood T cell repertoires in COVID-19. Clones were sequenced by immunoSEQ multiplex PCR, and TCRdb holds only the in-frame ones, with some missing. Of about 210,000 clones listed, 88% are singletons. Sequencing used peripheral blood. The receptor source for this set is a man aged 35-49 years with acute or convalescent COVID-19.

This clone has just a few counts. The chain recombines TRBV7-2 with TRBJ2-4; TRBD2 matches 7 bases. After removal of 0 bases from V and 5 bases from J, the junction contained 4 bases not matched to a gene. CDR3 length: 15 residues. Germline V gene sequence: CDR1 SGHTA, CDR2 FQGNSA. The DNA of the CDR3 is TGTGCCAGCAGCTTAGCCCTAGCGGTACAAAACATTCAGTACTTC. Residues: CASSLALAVQNIQYF.

V and J are TRBV19 and TRBJ2-1; 9 nucleotides agree with TRBD2. V lost 6 bases to trimming and J lost 6 bases; unmatched junction nucleotides: 12. Per germline, CDR1 LNHDA and CDR2 SQIVND (reference sequence). The CDR3 is 16 residues long. The chain's CDR3 is CASRLPGAGGGNEQFF. In DNA form, the CDR3 reads TGTGCCAGTAGGCTGCCGGGAGCGGGAGGTGGCAATGAGCAGTTCTTC.

This chain links TRBV7-9 with TRBJ2-2, with 8 bases matching TRBD1. Germline V gene lookup returns CDR1 SEHNR and CDR2 FQNEAQ (reference sequence). The junction had 11 bases not matched to a gene; V was cut back by 7 bases and J by 4 bases. This CDR3 has 16 amino acids. In nucleotides, the CDR3 is TGTGCCAGCAACCCCGCCGGGACAGGTTCCACCGGGGAGCTGTTTTTT. This gives the protein CASNPAGTGSTGELFF.

The V and J genes are TRBV12-3 or TRBV12-4 and TRBJ1-1; D possibly corresponds to TRBD1 (6 bases). The CDR3 totals 13 residues. V shed 6 bases and J shed 4 bases, with 12 bases lying between them. DNA of the CDR3: TGTGCCAGCAGCCGTGGACAGCCCACTGAAGCTTTCTTT. Translating it yields CASSRGQPTEAFF.

The rearrangement joins TRBV5-1 to TRBJ2-7; 10 bases are a match to TRBD1. V lost 0 bases to trimming and J lost 6 bases; unmatched junction nucleotides: 6. CDR3 length equals 15 residues. Germline V lookup: CDR1 SGHRS, CDR2 YFSETQ. As DNA, the CDR3 is TGCGCCAGCAGCTTGGGGTGGACAGGGGGAACCGAGCAGTACTTC. This translates into CASSLGWTGGTEQYF. Full variable domain (outside the CDR3, taken from reference TRBV5-1 and TRBJ2-7): KAGVTQTPRYLIKTRGQQVTLSCSPISGHRSVSWYQQTPGQGLQFLFEYFSETQRNKGNFPGRFSGRQFSNSRSEMNVSTLELGDSALYLCASSLGWTGGTEQYFGPGTRLTVT.

The chain joins TRBV6-5 to TRBJ2-7; TRBD1 matches 10 bases. This CDR3 region has 15 residues. In germline, CDR1 is MNHEY, CDR2 SVGAGI. The J segment lost 3 bases and the V segment lost 6 bases, leaving 8 bases of the junction unmatched. The CDR3 protein is CASSKRQGAVYEQYF. CDR3 DNA sequence: TGTGCCAGCAGCAAACGACAGGGGGCGGTCTACGAGCAGTACTTC.

The rearrangement uses TRBV6-6 and TRBJ2-6, with D possibly being TRBD1 (6 bases). The germline gives CDR1 MNHNY, CDR2 SVGAGI (reference sequence). The CDR3 runs 20 residues. V shed 5 bases and J shed 0 bases, with 23 bases lying between them. This chain's CDR3 is CASSPWTVDTTSSGANVLTF. DNA for the CDR3: TGTGCCAGCAGTCCTTGGACAGTCGATACCACTAGCTCTGGGGCCAACGTCCTGACTTTC.

This chain links TRBV2 with TRBJ2-3; 11 nucleotides agree with TRBD2. Per the germline V gene, CDR1 is SNHLY and CDR2 is FYNNEI. The trim removed 5 bases at V and 2 bases at J, leaving 6 bases unmatched. This CDR3 is 16 amino acids long. CDR3 sequence: CASSKLAGANTDTQYF. The CDR3 DNA sequence: TGTGCCAGCAGTAAACTAGCGGGGGCGAACACAGATACGCAGTATTTT.

The rearrangement uses TRBV9 and TRBJ2-2, with D unresolved. CDR3 length equals 14 residues. Germline loops: CDR1 SGDLS, CDR2 YYNGEE. V was shortened by 4 bases and J by 0 bases, with 7 bases between the two germline ends. The CDR3 region is CASSPMSNTGELFF. The DNA for the CDR3 is TGTGCCAGCAGCCCTATGTCGAACACCGGGGAGCTGTTTTTT.

This rearrangement joins TRBV5-1 to TRBJ2-5; 8 bases are shared with TRBD2. The length of the CDR3 is 16 residues. Looked up from germline, CDR1 is SGHRS and CDR2 is YFSETQ. V was clipped by 0 bases and J by 1 base; unmatched bases: 5. CDR3 nucleotide sequence: TGCGCCAGCAGCTTGGCTTTAGCGGGGACCCAAGAGACCCAGTACTTC. Translation: CASSLALAGTQETQYF.

This clone has a single count. V and J are TRBV19 and TRBJ1-4, with unresolved D. Trimming pared 5 bases from V and 5 bases from J, leaving 9 bases between. CDR3 length: 13 residues. Germline assignment: CDR1 LNHDA and CDR2 SQIVND (reference sequence). DNA for the CDR3: TGTGCCAGTAGTCCCTATGAGAATGAAAAACTGTTTTTT. This codes for CASSPYENEKLFF.

DNA of the CDR3: TGTGCCAGCAGTTCACAGGGCCCCTATGGCTACACCTTC. Its translation: CASSSQGPYGYTF. The genes are TRBV27 and TRBJ1-2, with D tentatively TRBD1 (6 bases). The CDR3 has 13 amino acids. The germline gives CDR1 MNHEY, CDR2 SMNVEV (reference sequence). The V end was cut by 4 bases, the J end by 4 bases, with 10 bases between.

V and J are TRBV6-2 or TRBV6-3 and TRBJ2-1; 14 bases match TRBD2. The CDR3 spans 19 residues. After removal of 5 bases from V and 2 bases from J, the junction contained 11 bases not matched to a gene. Germline CDR1 is MNHEY and CDR2 is SVGEGT. CDR3 DNA: TGTGCCAGCAGTCCGCCGGGACTAGCGGGAGTGAGTCCCTACAATGAGCAGTTCTTC. Its protein product is CASSPPGLAGVSPYNEQFF.